Listed here is a single T cell receptor beta chain. This sample is drawn from a study of blood T cell repertoires in COVID-19. Only in-frame clones appear in the TCRdb table, and some are missing; sequencing was by immunoSEQ multiplex PCR. Of around 260,000 clones in the sample, around 86% were seen once. This clonotype was obtained from a woman aged 40-49 years who had recovered from COVID-19. Sample: peripheral blood.

CDR3 coding DNA: TGTGCCAGCAGTTTAAAGGCAGGGTTCTCCTATAATTCACCCCTCCACTTT. Protein sequence: CASSLKAGFSYNSPLHF. The chain has TRBV27 and TRBJ1-6; D is perhaps TRBD1 (5 bases). The ends were cut back, 2 bases at V and 0 bases at J, with 11 bases in the middle. The germline gives CDR1 MNHEY, CDR2 SMNVEV (reference sequence). CDR3 length: 17 amino acids.